The rows below give T cell receptor beta chains drawn from one sample of a study of blood T cell repertoires in COVID-19. Here immunoSEQ multiplex PCR was the method, and the copy in TCRdb shows in-frame clones only, minus some. The table shows 200,000 to 300,000 clones, with roughly 86% occurring only once. Source material: PBMCs or T cells enriched from blood (not recorded which). These receptors were obtained from a woman in her 50s who had recovered from COVID-19. Each CDR3 is given without its conserved first and last residue.

TRBV7-3	TRBJ2-7	ASSRLAGEPYEQY
TRBV7-9	TRBJ1-3	ASSPPGGNTIY
TRBV10-3	TRBJ2-7	AINDLPGQGTYEQY
TRBV25-1	TRBJ1-2	ASSEYGTGLRGYT
TRBV7-9	TRBJ2-1	ASSLGQGIYNEQF
TRBV19	TRBJ1-1	ASSKGWELLNTEAF
TRBV5-1	TRBJ2-4	ASSLVGGLDIQY
TRBV5-8	TRBJ2-1	ASSRFGRTSGRAGEQF
TRBV6-2/TRBV6-3	TRBJ1-4	ASSIDPGRGNEKLF
TRBV7-9	TRBJ1-2	ASSLGTGEGYT
TRBV6-6	TRBJ1-1	ASSTRGRGAHTEAF
TRBV3-1/TRBV3-2	TRBJ1-4	ASSQDHAGLSTNEKLF
TRBV24-1	TRBJ2-2	ATSEPTTNTGELF
TRBV12-3/TRBV12-4	TRBJ2-3	ASSISNRATQY
TRBV10-3	TRBJ2-7	AISERSSGGSYEQY
TRBV16	TRBJ1-2	ASSQSQQGIFGYT
TRBV6-6	TRBJ2-7	ASSDSSYEQY
TRBV5-1	TRBJ2-1	ASSSTGTGFGEQF
TRBV28	TRBJ2-5	ASSFLGGTQETQY
TRBV7-2	TRBJ1-5	ASSPRQGEQPQH
TRBV13	TRBJ1-2	ASSLGFFYGYT
TRBV5-8	TRBJ2-5	ASSLGLAGQETQY
TRBV4-3	TRBJ1-2	ASSQDRGNTGYT
TRBV2	TRBJ2-5	ASSEEGQGETQY
TRBV4-1	TRBJ2-4	ASSQVVVQGPKNIQY
TRBV5-4	TRBJ2-7	ASSRDRVPYEQY
TRBV24-1	TRBJ1-3	ATSDTTGERNTIY
TRBV7-2	TRBJ1-5	TSSLGPSNQPQH
TRBV18	TRBJ2-7	ASSPSAGGFYEQY
TRBV18	TRBJ1-4	ASSQKLGSGSEKLF
TRBV29-1	TRBJ1-2	SVEVGGGEPYYGYT
TRBV7-3	TRBJ2-5	ASSPTGGAETQY
TRBV12-3/TRBV12-4	TRBJ1-2	ASSFSSNYGYT
TRBV7-9	TRBJ2-5	ASSFVGGPLETQY
TRBV20-1	TRBJ1-1	SVAGNTEAF
TRBV5-4	TRBJ2-5	ASSLEGRGKFRETQY
TRBV7-3	TRBJ2-2	ASSSNSAGELF
TRBV9	TRBJ2-5	ASSTEVRGETQY
TRBV5-1	TRBJ2-6	ASSLDGRSSGANVLT
TRBV6-5	TRBJ1-2	ASTRDFYGYT
TRBV28	TRBJ1-1	ASSFIGMNTEAF
TRBV6-2/TRBV6-3	TRBJ1-5	ASSRDRGVKTQPQH
TRBV24-1	TRBJ2-1	ATSETGTSGRVSYNEQF
TRBV27	TRBJ1-6	ASSSTGDRKLSYNSPLH
TRBV19	TRBJ1-5	ASSMGQSPTPQH
TRBV5-8	TRBJ1-5	ASSFYPLQQGASNQPQH
TRBV4-2	TRBJ1-4	ASSQAPSDRGGEKLF
TRBV29-1	TRBJ1-2	SVPQIFSEGYT
TRBV4-3	TRBJ1-3	ASSRLLQGSGNTIY
TRBV9	TRBJ2-1	ASSVGVLTAGDEQF
TRBV5-4	TRBJ1-2	ASSPSTGDYGYT
TRBV10-3	TRBJ1-1	AISDQSNTEAF
TRBV3-1/TRBV3-2	TRBJ2-1	ASSQGGLSGMEQF
TRBV9	TRBJ2-7	AILQGTHEQY
TRBV7-3	TRBJ2-1	ASSSGGRVSYNEQF